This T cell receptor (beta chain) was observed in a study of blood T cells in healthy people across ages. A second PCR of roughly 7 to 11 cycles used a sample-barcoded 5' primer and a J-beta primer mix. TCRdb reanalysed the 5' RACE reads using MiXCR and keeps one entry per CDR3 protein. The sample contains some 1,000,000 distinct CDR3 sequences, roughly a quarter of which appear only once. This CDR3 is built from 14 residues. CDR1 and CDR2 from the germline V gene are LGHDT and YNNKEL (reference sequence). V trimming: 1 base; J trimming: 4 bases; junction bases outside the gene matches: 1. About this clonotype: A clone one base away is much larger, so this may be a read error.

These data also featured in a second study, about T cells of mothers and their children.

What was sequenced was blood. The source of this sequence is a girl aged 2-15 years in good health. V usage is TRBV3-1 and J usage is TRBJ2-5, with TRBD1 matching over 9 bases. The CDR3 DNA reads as TGTGCCAGCAGCCAAGCGGGACAGGGAGAGACCCAGTACTTC. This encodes CASSQAGQGETQYF.